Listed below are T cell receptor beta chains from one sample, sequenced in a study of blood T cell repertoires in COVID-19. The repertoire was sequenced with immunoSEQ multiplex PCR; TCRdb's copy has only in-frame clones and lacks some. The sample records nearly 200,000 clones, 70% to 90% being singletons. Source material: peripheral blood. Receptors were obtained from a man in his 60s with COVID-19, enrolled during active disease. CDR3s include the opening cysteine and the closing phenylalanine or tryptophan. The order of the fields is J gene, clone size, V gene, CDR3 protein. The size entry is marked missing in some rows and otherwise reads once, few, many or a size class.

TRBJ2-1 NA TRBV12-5 CASEPKQMIYNEQFF
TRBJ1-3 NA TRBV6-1 CASSATRRPGQGGNTIYF
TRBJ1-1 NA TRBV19 CASSLTANTEAFF
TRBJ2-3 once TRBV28 CASSPGLDTDTQYF
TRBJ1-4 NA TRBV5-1 CASSLGAGSTEKLFF
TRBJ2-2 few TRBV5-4 CASSPLRANTGELFF
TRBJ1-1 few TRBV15 CATSRDQGTNTEAFF
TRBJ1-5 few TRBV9 CASSVDGYSNQPQHF
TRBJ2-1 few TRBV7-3 CASSPLRGDEQFF
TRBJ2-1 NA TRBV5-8 CASSYRDRGQDEQFF
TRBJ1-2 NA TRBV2 CASLPGGGSNYGYTF
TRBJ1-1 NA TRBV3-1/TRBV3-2 CASSLFAERQNTEAFF
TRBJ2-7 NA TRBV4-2 CASSPVRDNEQYF
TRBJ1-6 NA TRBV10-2 CASRGDSPPDNSPLHF
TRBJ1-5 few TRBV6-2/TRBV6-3 CASSYNAGNQPQHF
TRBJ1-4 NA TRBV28 CASGQGREKLFF
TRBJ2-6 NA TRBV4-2 CASSQAGGDAGANVLTF
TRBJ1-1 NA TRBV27 CASSFLGVTAEAFF
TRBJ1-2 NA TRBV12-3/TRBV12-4 CASSWRGDSGYTF
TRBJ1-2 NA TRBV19 CASSIVNSGYGYTF
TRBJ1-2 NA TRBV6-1 CASSELSPGGSYGYTF
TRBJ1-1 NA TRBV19 CASRMTGAGKAFF
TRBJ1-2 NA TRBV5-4 CASSDDRNYGYTF
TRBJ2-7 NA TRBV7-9 CATSGGPSSYEQYF
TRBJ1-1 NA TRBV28 CASSLGGRGNTEAFF
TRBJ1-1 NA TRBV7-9 CASNLGHPRNTEAFF
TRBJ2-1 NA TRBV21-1 CASSKGKRPLPYNEQFF
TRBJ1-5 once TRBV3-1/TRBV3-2 CASSQDPSPGQPQHF
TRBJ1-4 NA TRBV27 CASSLTGATNEKLFF
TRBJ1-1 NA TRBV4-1 CASSQSTGRRGSEAFF
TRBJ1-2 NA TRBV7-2 CASSPEPANYGYTF
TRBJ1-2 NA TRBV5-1 CASSLTGDTDYGYTF
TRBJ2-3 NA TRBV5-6 CASSLDLTETQYF
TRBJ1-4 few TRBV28 CASKPGNLEKLFF
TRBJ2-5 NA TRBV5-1 CASSLGQRQETQYF
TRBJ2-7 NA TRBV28 CASSSSGGQRLRYF
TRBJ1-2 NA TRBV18 CASSPPLRGSGYTF
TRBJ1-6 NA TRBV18 CASSPRQGERGSPLHF
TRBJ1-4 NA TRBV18 CASSLRDTNEKLFF
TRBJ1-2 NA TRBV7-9 CASSPGTGNGYTF
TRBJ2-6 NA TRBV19 CASSGQGRFSGANVLTF
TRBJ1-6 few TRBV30 CAWSAGTVSNSPLHF
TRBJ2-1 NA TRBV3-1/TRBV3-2 CASSQAFSGTGNEQFF
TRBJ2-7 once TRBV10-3 CAIRSGGGTSGSRREQYF
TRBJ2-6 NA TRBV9 CASSPGQGIGANVLTF
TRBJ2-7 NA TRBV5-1 CASSLEGTRVGEQYF
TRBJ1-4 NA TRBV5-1 CASSLAPTGVSEKLFF